The 24 T cell receptor beta chains given below trace back to one sample, sequenced in a study of human T cells and chemical hapten exposure. TCRdb recomputed calls from the RACE reads with MiXCR, one row per CDR3 protein. The sample has just under 60,000 distinct CDR3 sequences, 12% seen once. The time point here: patch test 3, about 24 weeks after DPC sensitization. Treatment meaning: therapeutic diphenylcyclopropenone sensitization with weekly scalp DPC. The input for sequencing was whole blood, taken in connection with sensitization to the hapten diphenylcyclopropenone (DPC). Receptor source: a man aged 25 to 40 with alopecia areata. Some clones in this sample may be carry-over from other donors' samples.

At least ten counts were recorded for this clonotype. The chain carries TRBV28 and TRBJ1-1; no clear D gene. Germline V CDR1 and CDR2: MDHEN, SYDVKM. V was shortened by 5 bases and J by 4 bases, with 8 bases between the two germline ends. The CDR3 is 12 residues long. The CDR3 bases are TGTGCCAGCAGTACCCCGGGCACTGAAGCTTTCTTT. Translation gives CASSTPGTEAFF.

A single count supports this clonotype. Its ends do not fully match the called genes, so a read error is possible. The rearrangement joins TRBV5-1 to TRBJ2-3; no definite D call. This CDR3 comprises 15 residues. Germline V CDR1 and CDR2: SGHRS, YFSETQ. The CDR3 DNA follows: TGCACCAGCAGCTTGTTGCCAGCTAGCACAGATACGCAGTATTTT. It is translated as CTSSLLPASTDTQYF.

This clonotype was observed a handful of times. The chain recombines TRBV7-2 with TRBJ2-1; D call uncertain. Germline V lookup: CDR1 SGHTA, CDR2 FQGNSA. V lost 5 bases and J lost 3, with 5 bases in between. The length of the CDR3 is 12 residues. The CDR3 loop is CASSLYYNEQFF. CDR3 nucleotide sequence: TGTGCCAGCAGCCTTTACTACAATGAGCAGTTCTTC. The whole variable domain, filled in from reference TRBV7-2 and TRBJ2-1, reads GAGVSQSPSNKVTEKGKDVELRCDPISGHTALYWYRQSLGQGLEFLIYFQGNSAPDKSGLPSDRFSAERTGGSVSTLTIQRTQQEDSAVYLCASSLYYNEQFFGPGTRLTVL.

This clonotype was detected many times. This chain joins TRBV4-2 and TRBJ2-1; D is undetermined. The germline V and J ends were trimmed by 4 bases and 10 bases, with 11 bases remaining between them. Germline values: CDR1 LGHNA, CDR2 YNFKEQ. There are 12 residues in the CDR3. CDR3 nucleotides: TGTGCCAGCAGCCCCGACGGCCCAGAGCAGTTCTTC. It yields the protein CASSPDGPEQFF.

The genes are TRBV10-3 and TRBJ2-7; D perhaps matches TRBD1 (6 bases). V dropped 6 bases and J dropped 2 bases, with 23 bases sitting between them. Per germline, CDR1 ENHRY and CDR2 SYGVKD. The CDR3 covers 17 residues. The CDR3 loop is CAISASKYGTQTYEQYF. DNA for the CDR3: TGTGCCATCAGCGCGTCCAAATATGGGACACAAACCTACGAGCAGTACTTC.

In its sample, this clonotype was seen many times. This chain connects TRBV20-1 to TRBJ1-1; D call uncertain. The CDR3 covers 14 residues. V gave up 1 base and J gave up 0 bases, with 9 bases separating them. Germline CDR1 reads DFQATT; CDR2 reads SNEGSKA (reference sequence). CDR3 residues: CSARVEELNTEAFF. The CDR3 nucleotides are TGCAGTGCTAGAGTTGAGGAATTGAACACTGAAGCTTTCTTT.

Details on this clonotype: This sequence may be a read error, since a much larger clone differs from it by one base. This sequence joins TRBV7-2 and TRBJ1-2; 9 bases match TRBD1. The V segment lost 10 bases and the J segment 2 bases; nucleotides outside the gene matches: 8. Per the germline V gene, CDR1 is SGHTA and CDR2 is FQGNSA. The CDR3 length is 14 residues. CDR3: CANSATGGNYGYTF. In DNA form, the CDR3 reads TGTGCCAACAGTGCTACAGGGGGCAACTATGGCTACACCTTC.

This clonotype was recorded many times. V usage is TRBV12-3 or TRBV12-4 and J usage is TRBJ2-7; 12 nucleotides match TRBD2. This CDR3 comprises 17 residues. Trimming took 3 bases from V and 2 from J; bases not matched to a gene: 8. CDR3 sequence (DNA): TGTGCCAGCAGTTTGAGTCGGACTAGCGGGGACGCCTACGAGCAGTACTTC. As protein: CASSLSRTSGDAYEQYF.

This clonotype was seen only a few times. This chain uses TRBV3-1 with TRBJ1-6; 7 bases align to TRBD1. The CDR3 contains 15 residues. J gave up 7 bases and V 1 base, and 4 bases lay outside the gene matches. The germline gives CDR1 LGHDT, CDR2 YNNKEL (reference sequence). The chain's CDR3 is CASSQVGQENSPLHF. CDR3 nucleotide sequence: TGTGCCAGCAGCCAAGTCGGACAGGAAAATTCACCCCTCCACTTT.

V usage is TRBV28 and J usage is TRBJ1-3; D uncertain. Trimming shortened V by 5 bases and J by 0 bases, and 14 bases separated the two germline ends. The CDR3 is 16 amino acids. Germline values: CDR1 MDHEN, CDR2 SYDVKM. The chain's CDR3 is CASSPGGLHSGNTIYF. The CDR3 DNA is TGTGCCAGCAGTCCGGGTGGTCTTCACTCTGGAAACACCATATATTTT.

This clonotype was seen a few times. V and J are TRBV10-3 and TRBJ2-7; 8 bases map to TRBD1. Germline loops: CDR1 ENHRY, CDR2 SYGVKD. V lost 6 bases to trimming and J lost 5 bases; unmatched junction nucleotides: 3. The CDR3 is 12 residues long. The CDR3 nucleotides are TGTGCCATCAGGGACAGGGCCCACGAGCAGTACTTC. Amino acids: CAIRDRAHEQYF.

V gene TRBV2 combines with J gene TRBJ2-7; D possibly corresponds to TRBD2 (6 bases). The V and J ends lost 7 bases and 0 bases respectively, with 16 bases between them. This CDR3 comprises 15 residues. CDR1 and CDR2 from the germline V gene are SNHLY and FYNNEI. The CDR3 DNA sequence: TGTGCCAGCAAGAGTGCGGGGCTAGGCTCCTACGAGCAGTACTTC. Protein: CASKSAGLGSYEQYF.

This clonotype has more than one count but fewer than ten. This chain connects TRBV6-4 to TRBJ1-1; TRBD1 agrees at 9 bases. This CDR3 region has 14 residues. CDR1 and CDR2 (germline): MRHNA, SNTAGT. Trimming cost V 4 bases and J 1 base; bases outside gene matches: 1. CDR3: CASSVDRGNTEAFF. CDR3 coding DNA: TGTGCCAGCAGTGTGGACAGGGGGAACACTGAAGCTTTCTTT.

In its sample, this clonotype was seen many times. V gene TRBV9 combines with J gene TRBJ2-3; weak D call: TRBD2 (5 bases). Looked up from germline, CDR1 is SGDLS and CDR2 is YYNGEE. The CDR3 contains 9 residues. Deletions cut 9 bases from V and 10 bases from J, with 9 bases between. CDR3 region: CATGIAQYF. The CDR3 DNA sequence: TGTGCCACCGGGATTGCGCAGTATTTT. Using reference TRBV9 and TRBJ2-3 for the parts outside the CDR3, the full variable domain is DSGVTQTPKHLITATGQRVTLRCSPRSGDLSVYWYQQSLDQGLQFLIQYYNGEERAKGNILERFSAQQFPDLHSELNLSSLELGDSALYFCATGIAQYFGPGTRLTVL.

This clonotype was counted a few times. J is TRBJ1-1 and V is TRBV20-1; D gene uncertain. This CDR3 spans 13 amino acids. Trimming took 1 base from V and 1 from J, leaving 7 bases between them. Germline V gene lookup returns CDR1 DFQATT and CDR2 SNEGSKA (reference sequence). The CDR3, as DNA: TGCAGTGCTAGAGCAGCAGGGAACACTGAAGCTTTCTTT. Residues: CSARAAGNTEAFF.

This clonotype was recorded many times. CDR3 DNA: TGTGCCAGCAGCTTAGCGCGGCCGGGACAGGGGGCTCGGAAGGATGGCTACACCTTC. Protein: CASSLARPGQGARKDGYTF. The chain carries TRBV7-6 and TRBJ1-2, with 12 bases that match TRBD1. The germline V gene encodes CDR1 SGHVS and CDR2 FNYEAQ. The CDR3 is 19 amino acids. The ends lost 0 bases at V and 6 bases at J; junction bases unmatched: 14.

This clonotype came up many times. V usage is TRBV7-8 and J usage is TRBJ2-2, with 9 nucleotides matching TRBD2. CDR3 size: 15 residues. V lost 3 bases and J lost 6; bases outside the gene matches: 5. Germline lookup yields CDR1 SGHVS and CDR2 FQNEAQ. The CDR3 DNA follows: TGTGCCAGCAGCTTGGCCGGACTAGCGTCCGGGGAGCTGTTTTTT. Its protein product is CASSLAGLASGELFF.

This clonotype has a handful of counts. CDR3 in DNA: TGCAGTGCTAGAGCCCTTGGGGGGGCCCCGACTAATGAAAAACTGTTTTTT. Its protein is CSARALGGAPTNEKLFF. This chain connects TRBV20-1 to TRBJ1-4; maybe TRBD1 (6 bases). Germline V gene lookup returns CDR1 DFQATT and CDR2 SNEGSKA (reference sequence). The V end lost 1 base, the J end lost 2 bases, and 17 bases lay between the germline ends. The length of the CDR3 is 17 residues.

This clonotype appeared a few times. In DNA, the CDR3 is TGCGCCAGCAGCCAAGATTGGGTTGGGGGTTCCAATCAAGAGACCCAGTACTTC. It translates to CASSQDWVGGSNQETQYF. The V and J genes are TRBV4-3 and TRBJ2-5; D could derive from TRBD1 or TRBD2 (5 bases each). V was pared by 0 bases and J by 2 bases, with 19 bases between. The germline V gene has CDR1 LGHNA and CDR2 YSLEER. The CDR3 is 18 residues long.

This clonotype was counted ten times or more. The V call is TRBV29-1, the J call TRBJ1-1; TRBD1 might be the D (6 bases). CDR1 is SQVTM, CDR2 ANQGSEA, per germline. V lost 6 bases, J lost 0 bases, and 17 bases lay in between. The CDR3 is 15 residues long. The CDR3 loop reads CSVGAGQRVNTEAFF. The DNA for the CDR3 is TGCAGCGTGGGAGCGGGACAACGGGTGAACACTGAAGCTTTCTTT.

This clonotype appeared a single time. The gene calls are TRBV18 and TRBJ2-5; 7 nucleotides match TRBD2. CDR3 length: 15 amino acids. V lost 2 bases to trimming and J lost 0 bases; unmatched junction nucleotides: 3. Germline V lookup: CDR1 KGHSH, CDR2 LQKENI. The CDR3 loop reads CASSPTRGDQETQYF. Written as DNA, the CDR3 is TGTGCCAGCTCACCAACCCGGGGGGACCAAGAGACCCAGTACTTC.

This clonotype appeared many times. The CDR3 sequence: CASSQVARAIESPTYEQYF. In nucleotides, the CDR3 is TGTGCCAGCAGCCAAGTGGCCAGGGCAATTGAATCACCCACCTACGAGCAGTACTTC. The chain employs TRBV4-2 and TRBJ2-7; possible D gene TRBD1, 5 bases. Trimming pared 1 base from V and 2 bases from J, leaving 24 bases between. Germline CDR1 is LGHNA and CDR2 is YNFKEQ. CDR3 length: 19 residues.

The V and J genes are TRBV7-6 and TRBJ2-4, with D perhaps being TRBD1 or TRBD2 (5 bases each). Germline V gives CDR1 SGHVS, CDR2 FNYEAQ. This CDR3 is built from 18 residues. The germline V and J ends were trimmed by 1 base and 0 bases, with 16 bases remaining between them. The CDR3 protein is CASSLDPGTYQAKNIQYF. The CDR3 DNA sequence: TGTGCCAGCAGCTTAGATCCAGGGACGTATCAAGCCAAAAACATTCAGTACTTC.

The genes are TRBV9 and TRBJ1-1; a possible D gene is TRBD1 (5 bases). From germline, CDR1 is SGDLS and CDR2 YYNGEE. CDR3 length equals 14 residues. With 5 bases removed from V and 5 bases from J, the gap between germline ends came to 16 bases. CDR3 sequence: CASRRGQLGTEAFF. In DNA form, the CDR3 reads TGTGCCAGCAGAAGAGGACAATTGGGTACTGAAGCTTTCTTT.